The 20 T cell receptor beta chains below were found in one sample sequenced in a study of T cell responses to AZD1222 COVID-19 vaccine (dated by TCRdb to the early 2020s). The time point label of this sample denotes: baseline before first vaccination. Library creation used the immunoSEQ multiplex PCR assay. As stored in TCRdb, this immuneACCESS dataset retains in-frame rearrangements with V and J assigned. A fraction of the clones does not appear; measured against another copy, unresolved V genes explain less than half of the discrepancy, and the remainder lacks a known reason. Within this sample are more than 85,000 clones, with around nine tenths of them counted one time only. Around a sixth of the sample is taken by the ten largest. The sample consisted of peripheral blood, taken on day 0 of AZD1222 vaccination. Receptors originate from an adult in good health.

The rearrangement uses TRBV30 and TRBJ1-6; D unresolved. There are 13 residues in the CDR3. The germline CDR1 and CDR2 sequences are GTSNPN and SVGIG (reference sequence). V lost 1 base, J lost 10 bases, and 11 bases lay in between. CDR3: CAWSGNHDSPLHF. CDR3 bases: TGTGCCTGGAGTGGCAACCATGACTCACCCCTCCACTTT. The full variable domain, rest sourced from reference TRBV30 and TRBJ1-6, is SQTIHQWPATLVQPVGSPLSLECTVEGTSNPNLYWYRQAAGRGLQLLFYSVGIGQISSEVPQNLSASRPQDRQFILSSKKLLLSDSGFYLCAWSGNHDSPLHFGNGTRLTVT.

This chain connects TRBV6-5 to TRBJ1-2, with TRBD1 matching 10 bases. The CDR3 consists of 15 residues. Germline V CDR1 and CDR2: MNHEY, SVGAGI. Losses at the gene ends were 5 bases for V and 6 bases for J; bases not matched to a gene: 9. The CDR3, as DNA: TGTGCCAGCAGTCCTCCGGGACAGGGGAGGAATGGCTACACCTTC. It is translated as CASSPPGQGRNGYTF.

The rearrangement links TRBV15 to TRBJ2-2; 9 nucleotides agree with TRBD1. The CDR3 totals 14 residues. Per germline, CDR1 LNHNV and CDR2 YYDKDF (reference sequence). V lost 2 bases to trimming and J lost 6 bases; unmatched junction nucleotides: 1. CDR3 protein: CATSRRTGAGELFF. CDR3 bases: TGTGCCACCAGCAGAAGGACAGGGGCCGGGGAGCTGTTTTTT.

This clone was seen only once. This chain links TRBV9 with TRBJ2-1; TRBD2 matches 9 bases. Germline CDR1 reads SGDLS; CDR2 reads YYNGEE. Trimming removed 2 bases from V and 8 bases from J; junction bases left unmatched: 8. The CDR3 loop spans 15 amino acids. Here the CDR3 DNA reads TGTGCCAGCAGCGTCGGGACTAGCCCATGGGATGAGCAGTTCTTC. This gives the protein CASSVGTSPWDEQFF.

The J gene is TRBJ1-2, the V gene TRBV3-1 (or the pseudogene TRBV3-2), with no clear D. CDR3 size: 11 residues. Germline V gives CDR1 LGHDT, CDR2 YNNKEL (reference sequence). The V end lost 4 bases, the J end lost 7 bases, and 7 bases lay between the germline ends. The CDR3 region is CASSLDAGYTF. In nucleotides, the CDR3 is TGTGCCAGCAGCCTGGACGCTGGCTACACCTTC.

The CDR3 coding sequence is TGCGCCAGCAGCTTGGCGGGGACTGGCTACACCTTC. Translated, it gives CASSLAGTGYTF. The rearrangement joins TRBV5-1 to TRBJ1-2; tentative D call: TRBD1 (5 bases). This CDR3 is 12 amino acids long. V was cut by 0 bases and J by 7 bases, with 7 bases left in between. CDR1 is SGHRS, CDR2 YFSETQ, per germline. The whole variable domain, remainder taken from reference TRBV5-1 and TRBJ1-2, is KAGVTQTPRYLIKTRGQQVTLSCSPISGHRSVSWYQQTPGQGLQFLFEYFSETQRNKGNFPGRFSGRQFSNSRSEMNVSTLELGDSALYLCASSLAGTGYTFGSGTRLTVV.

The gene calls are TRBV6-5 and TRBJ1-5; D is ambiguous. This CDR3 comprises 13 residues. The germline V gene encodes CDR1 MNHEY and CDR2 SVGAGI. Trimming cost V 7 bases and J 5 bases, with 12 bases left between them. The CDR3 reads CASTQFGYQPQHF. As DNA, the CDR3 is TGTGCCAGCACCCAATTCGGGTATCAGCCCCAGCATTTT.

This sequence joins TRBV4-2 and TRBJ1-5; D is unclear. V was clipped by 0 bases and J by 4 bases, with 7 bases between them. The CDR3 loop spans 14 amino acids. Per germline, CDR1 LGHNA and CDR2 YNFKEQ. The CDR3 loop is CASSQDGDNQPQHF. CDR3 in DNA: TGTGCCAGCAGCCAAGATGGGGATAATCAGCCCCAGCATTTT.

The rearrangement joins TRBV11-2 to TRBJ2-2; 11 bases match TRBD2. Germline trimming cut 5 bases from V and 5 bases from J; bases unmatched to any gene: 13. From germline, CDR1 is SGHAT and CDR2 FQNNGV. The CDR3 length is 18 residues. DNA of the CDR3: TGTGCCAGCAGCCGCCGGTTATCTAGCGGGAGGCAGACCGGGGAGCTGTTTTTT. Translating it yields CASSRRLSSGRQTGELFF.

The chain joins TRBV3-1 (or the pseudogene TRBV3-2) to TRBJ2-7, with 8 bases lining up with TRBD2. V trimming: 1 base; J trimming: 3 bases; junction bases outside the gene matches: 8. CDR3 length equals 16 residues. Germline CDR1 and CDR2: LGHDT and YNNKEL (reference sequence). CDR3 loop: CASSQGGRAGVYEQYV. The CDR3 bases are TGTGCCAGCAGCCAAGGAGGAAGAGCGGGGGTCTACGAGCAGTACGTC.

This sequence joins TRBV24-1 and TRBJ2-3; 8 nucleotides align to TRBD1. The CDR3 consists of 15 residues. V dropped 7 bases and J dropped 4; count of bases not matched to a gene: 9. Germline V CDR1 and CDR2: KGHDR, SFDVKD. The CDR3: CATSLPGQVADTQYF. The CDR3 bases are TGTGCCACCAGCTTACCGGGACAGGTAGCAGATACGCAGTATTTT.

The gene calls are TRBV6-2 or TRBV6-3 and TRBJ1-4; a weak D match, TRBD1 (5 bases). The CDR3 sequence is 14 residues long. Germline CDR1 reads MNHEY; CDR2 reads SVGEGT. V gave up 4 bases and J gave up 4 bases, with 10 bases separating them. The CDR3 nucleotides are TGTGCCAGCAGTTCGGGACGGATTAATGAAAAACTGTTTTTT. It specifies CASSSGRINEKLFF.

The chain has TRBV6-5 and TRBJ1-5; no reliable D call. The germline V gene has CDR1 MNHEY and CDR2 SVGAGI. V dropped 2 bases and J dropped 0 bases, with 5 bases sitting between them. This CDR3 spans 14 amino acids. The CDR3 loop reads CASSYKYSNQPQHF. DNA for the CDR3: TGTGCCAGCAGTTACAAATATAGCAATCAGCCCCAGCATTTT.

The chain employs TRBV24-1 and TRBJ1-1; D is unclear. The ends were cut back, 9 bases at V and 2 bases at J, with 12 bases in the middle. The germline V gene encodes CDR1 KGHDR and CDR2 SFDVKD. This CDR3 has 13 residues. CDR3 protein: CATQMNFNTEAFF. The CDR3 coding sequence is TGTGCCACCCAGATGAACTTTAACACTGAAGCTTTCTTT.

The J gene is TRBJ1-2, the V gene TRBV3-1 (or the pseudogene TRBV3-2); possible D gene TRBD1, 5 bases. Germline values: CDR1 LGHDT, CDR2 YNNKEL (reference sequence). The CDR3 loop spans 16 amino acids. The V end was cut by 5 bases, the J end by 4 bases, with 20 bases between. CDR3 nucleotide sequence: TGTGCCAGCAGCAAGGGGTTGGCACGCGGCCTCTATGGCTACACCTTC. It translates to CASSKGLARGLYGYTF.

The chain carries TRBV6-2 or TRBV6-3 and TRBJ2-5, with D possibly matching TRBD1 (5 bases). Germline lookup yields CDR1 MNHEY and CDR2 SVGEGT. The V end was cut by 4 bases, the J end by 1 base, with 13 bases between. This CDR3 region has 15 residues. This chain's CDR3 is CASSWGQGRQETQYF. The CDR3 bases are TGTGCCAGCAGTTGGGGCCAGGGTCGCCAAGAGACCCAGTACTTC.

V gene TRBV18 combines with J gene TRBJ2-4; no definite D call. Trimming took 3 bases from V and 6 from J, leaving 9 bases between them. CDR3 length equals 13 residues. Per germline, CDR1 KGHSH and CDR2 LQKENI. This CDR3 reads CASSPGLTNIQYF. For the CDR3, the DNA is TGTGCCAGCTCACCTGGTTTGACAAACATTCAGTACTTC.

This rearrangement joins TRBV30 to TRBJ1-2, with 7 positions matching TRBD1. Trimming at V came to 1 base and at J to 7 bases, leaving 6 bases not matched to a gene. Germline V lookup: CDR1 GTSNPN, CDR2 SVGIG (reference sequence). The CDR3 consists of 13 residues. The CDR3 is CAWSGFDRAGYTF. In nucleotides, the CDR3 is TGTGCCTGGAGTGGATTCGACAGGGCTGGCTACACCTTC.

The chain recombines TRBV6-4 with TRBJ2-1; D may be TRBD2 (5 bases). The CDR3 runs to 15 residues. From germline, CDR1 is MRHNA and CDR2 SNTAGT. V lost 5 bases and J lost 1, with 12 bases in between. CDR3 in DNA: TGTGCCAGCAGTCCCGGGGTAACTTCCTACAATGAGCAGTTCTTC. Protein product: CASSPGVTSYNEQFF.

This clone was observed a single time. V gene TRBV6-2 or TRBV6-3 combines with J gene TRBJ1-3; D remains ambiguous. The CDR3 has 16 residues. V was cut by 4 bases and J by 0 bases, with 13 bases left in between. Germline CDR1 and CDR2: MNHEY and SVGEGT. CDR3 in DNA: TGTGCCAGCAGTTCCCGACGGACGTACTCTGGAAACACCATATATTTT. It translates to CASSSRRTYSGNTIYF.